One sample yielded the 14 T cell receptor beta chains listed below, sequenced in a study of T cell responses to AZD1222 COVID-19 vaccine. Some clones are missing from TCRdb's copy, which holds only in-frame ones; the method was immunoSEQ multiplex PCR. The sample holds approximately 92,000 clones, about nine tenths seen once. Sequencing used peripheral blood, obtained on day 0 of AZD1222 vaccination. The source of these receptors is an adult in good health.

The sample holds one count of this clone. The V call is TRBV11-2, the J call TRBJ1-2; perhaps TRBD1 as D (6 bases). V was pared by 5 bases and J by 8 bases, with 15 bases between. CDR1 SGHAT and CDR2 FQNNGV come from the germline V gene. There are 13 residues in the CDR3. The DNA for the CDR3 is TGTGCCAGCAGCCCCTTGCGGGGGGGCGGCTACACCTTC. This translates into CASSPLRGGGYTF.

This CDR3 reads CASSLPGRGPAYEQYF. The DNA of the CDR3 is TGCGCCAGCAGCCTCCCCGGGCGGGGCCCTGCCTACGAGCAGTACTTC. The rearrangement links TRBV4-1 to TRBJ2-7; TRBD2 might be the D (6 bases). V was clipped by 4 bases and J by 2 bases, with 18 bases between them. This CDR3 has 16 amino acids. Germline assignment: CDR1 MGHRA and CDR2 YSYEKL.

The V and J genes are TRBV12-5 and TRBJ1-6; D unresolved. The CDR3 has 13 residues. Germline CDR1 is LGHNT and CDR2 is FRNRAP. Trimming left V 1 base short and J 8 bases short, with 6 bases between. The CDR3 here is CASGLEADSPLHF. The CDR3 nucleotides read TGTGCTAGTGGTTTGGAGGCAGATTCACCCCTCCACTTT.

This sequence joins TRBV27 and TRBJ2-2, with D possibly being TRBD1 or TRBD2 (5 bases each). This CDR3 comprises 13 residues. Trimming took off 10 bases at V and 5 bases at J, with 14 bases between the two ends. CDR1 and CDR2 (germline): MNHEY, SMNVEV (reference sequence). CDR3 sequence (DNA): TGTGCCACCCGAGGGGCCTGGACCGGGGAGCTGTTTTTT. Its translation: CATRGAWTGELFF.

This chain's CDR3 is CASSLTGYSNQPQHF. In nucleotides, the CDR3 is TGTGCCAGCAGTTTAACAGGTTATAGCAATCAGCCCCAGCATTTT. The genes are TRBV28 and TRBJ1-5; TRBD1 is a possible D gene (5 bases). V lost 2 bases, J lost 0 bases, and 8 bases lay in between. Looked up from germline, CDR1 is MDHEN and CDR2 is SYDVKM. This CDR3 region has 15 residues.

The V gene is TRBV9, the J gene TRBJ2-2; 10 bases fit TRBD2. The junction had 13 bases not matched to a gene; V was cut back by 3 bases and J by 5 bases. The CDR3 sequence is 18 residues long. Looked up from germline, CDR1 is SGDLS and CDR2 is YYNGEE. The CDR3 sequence is CASSASGGAFMKTGELFF. CDR3 bases: TGTGCCAGCAGCGCGAGCGGGGGGGCCTTCATGAAGACCGGGGAGCTGTTTTTT. Drawing the rest from reference TRBV9 and TRBJ2-2, the complete variable domain is DSGVTQTPKHLITATGQRVTLRCSPRSGDLSVYWYQQSLDQGLQFLIQYYNGEERAKGNILERFSAQQFPDLHSELNLSSLELGDSALYFCASSASGGAFMKTGELFFGEGSRLTVL.

The J gene is TRBJ2-1, the V gene TRBV28, with 12 bases that match TRBD2. V gave up 2 bases and J gave up 5 bases; unmatched junction bases: 7. Germline V lookup: CDR1 MDHEN, CDR2 SYDVKM. This CDR3 has 17 residues. CDR3 residues: CASSLPGLAGSDNEQFF. The DNA of the CDR3 is TGTGCCAGCAGTTTACCCGGACTAGCGGGAAGCGACAATGAGCAGTTCTTC.

The chain carries TRBV28 and TRBJ1-5, with D possibly TRBD1 on 5 matching bases. The CDR3 covers 15 residues. Germline V CDR1 and CDR2: MDHEN, SYDVKM. Trimming cost V 3 bases and J 4 bases, with 13 bases left between them. The CDR3 protein is CASSLVGSGNQPQHF. The CDR3 nucleotides are TGTGCCAGCAGTTTGGTCGGGTCAGGGAATCAGCCCCAGCATTTT.

The V call is TRBV28, the J call TRBJ1-3; 8 positions match TRBD1. The CDR3 consists of 14 residues. The V segment lost 4 bases and the J segment 4 bases; nucleotides outside the gene matches: 3. Germline loops: CDR1 MDHEN, CDR2 SYDVKM. In nucleotides, the CDR3 is TGTGCCAGCAGTTCGACAGGGGCCGGAAACACCATATATTTT. It specifies CASSSTGAGNTIYF.

The chain has TRBV5-6 and TRBJ1-6; tentatively, D is TRBD1 (5 bases). From germline, CDR1 is SGHDT and CDR2 YYEEEE. CDR3 length: 15 residues. V lost 4 bases and J lost 7, with 15 bases in between. As DNA, the CDR3 is TGTGCCAGCAGCATCGAGACAGATGCCAATTCACCCCTCCACTTT. This sequence encodes CASSIETDANSPLHF. Using reference TRBV5-6 and TRBJ1-6 for the parts outside the CDR3, the full variable domain is DAGVTQSPTHLIKTRGQQVTLRCSPKSGHDTVSWYQQALGQGPQFIFQYYEEEERQRGNFPDRFSGHQFPNYSSELNVNALLLGDSALYLCASSIETDANSPLHFGNGTRLTVT.

V usage is TRBV24-1 and J usage is TRBJ1-2; weak D call: TRBD1 (6 bases). Germline assignment: CDR1 KGHDR and CDR2 SFDVKD. This CDR3 has 16 residues. V was shortened by 12 bases and J by 4 bases, with 26 bases between the two germline ends. CDR3 loop: CAPGRQGPIGSYGYTF. Here the CDR3 DNA reads TGTGCCCCCGGGCGGCAGGGGCCTATCGGGAGCTATGGCTACACCTTC.

The chain has TRBV6-5 and TRBJ2-7; 11 nucleotides match TRBD2. V was clipped by 5 bases and J by 4 bases; unmatched bases: 7. There are 15 residues in the CDR3. Germline V gene data show CDR1 as MNHEY and CDR2 as SVGAGI. CDR3 region: CASSPLAGEGYEQYF. The CDR3 nucleotides read TGTGCCAGCAGTCCACTAGCGGGAGAAGGTTACGAGCAGTACTTC.

The J gene is TRBJ2-7, the V gene TRBV11-1; maybe TRBD1 (5 bases). The CDR3 is 15 amino acids. Trimming removed 1 base from V and 3 bases from J, with 13 bases in between. Germline V gene data show CDR1 as SGHAT and CDR2 as FQDESV (reference sequence). CDR3 protein: CASSLEFDRDYEQYF. CDR3 bases: TGTGCCAGCAGCTTAGAGTTTGACAGAGACTACGAGCAGTACTTC. The full variable domain, in which reference TRBV11-1 and TRBJ2-7 provide the parts outside the CDR3, is EAEVAQSPRYKITEKSQAVAFWCDPISGHATLYWYRQILGQGPELLVQFQDESVVDDSQLPKDRFSAERLKGVDSTLKIQPAELGDSAMYLCASSLEFDRDYEQYFGPGTRLTVT.

The rearrangement uses TRBV11-3 and TRBJ1-5; D not resolved. The CDR3 is 16 amino acids. Germline assignment: CDR1 SGHNT and CDR2 YENEEA. V was clipped by 5 bases and J by 4 bases, with 18 bases between them. The CDR3 region has the DNA TGTGCCAGCAGCCCCCATCCGGCAGGAACAAATCAGCCCCAGCATTTT. Encoded protein: CASSPHPAGTNQPQHF.